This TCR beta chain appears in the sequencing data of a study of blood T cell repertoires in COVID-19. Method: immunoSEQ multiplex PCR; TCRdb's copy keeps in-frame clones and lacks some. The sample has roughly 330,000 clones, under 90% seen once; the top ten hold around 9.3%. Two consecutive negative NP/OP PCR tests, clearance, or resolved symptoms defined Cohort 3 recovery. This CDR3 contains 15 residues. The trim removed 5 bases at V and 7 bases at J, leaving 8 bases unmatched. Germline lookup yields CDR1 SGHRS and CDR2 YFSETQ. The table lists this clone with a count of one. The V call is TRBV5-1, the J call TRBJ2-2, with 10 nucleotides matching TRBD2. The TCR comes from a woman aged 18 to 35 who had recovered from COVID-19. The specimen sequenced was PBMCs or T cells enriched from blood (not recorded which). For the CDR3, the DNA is TGCGCCAGCAGTGATAGCGGGGGGTCAAACGGGGAGCTGTTTTTT. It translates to CASSDSGGSNGELFF.